The clone carrying this T cell receptor (beta chain) was seen once. These data belong to a study of blood T cell repertoires in COVID-19. The wider study: From T cells, B-cell-depleted T cells, or PBMCs came the material, which was cDNA or gDNA.

Repertoires were generated with immunoSEQ multiplex PCR, while TCRdb's copy carries only in-frame clones and drops some. Here the sample spans some 48,000 clones, more than 80% being singletons. Seattle enrolled patients during active infection and tracked them longitudinally. Trimming removed 1 base at V and 7 bases at J, with 10 bases between. The CDR3 has 14 residues. Germline V CDR1 and CDR2: MGHDK, SYGVNS. The TCR was taken from a man in his sixties with COVID-19, enrolled during active disease. The source material was peripheral blood. V and J are TRBV25-1 and TRBJ2-2, with D possibly TRBD2 on 5 matching bases. CDR3 coding DNA: TGTGCCAGCAGTGAATCGGGGAGATACGGGGAGCTGTTTTTT. It is translated as CASSESGRYGELFF.